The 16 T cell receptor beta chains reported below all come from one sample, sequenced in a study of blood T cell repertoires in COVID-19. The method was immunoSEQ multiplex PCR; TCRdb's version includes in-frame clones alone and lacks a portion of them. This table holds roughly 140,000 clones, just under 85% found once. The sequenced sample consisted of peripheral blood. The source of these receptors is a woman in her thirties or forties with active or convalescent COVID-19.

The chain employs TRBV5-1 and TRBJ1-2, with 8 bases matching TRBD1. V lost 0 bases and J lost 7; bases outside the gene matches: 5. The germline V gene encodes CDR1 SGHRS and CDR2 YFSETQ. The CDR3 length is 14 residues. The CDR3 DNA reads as TGCGCCAGCAGCTTGGCCGGGACAGGCGGTGGCTACACCTTC. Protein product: CASSLAGTGGGYTF.

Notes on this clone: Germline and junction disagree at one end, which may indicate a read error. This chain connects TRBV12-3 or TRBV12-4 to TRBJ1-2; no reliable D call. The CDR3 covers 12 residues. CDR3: CASSLGYYGYTF. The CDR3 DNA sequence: TGTGCCAGCAGTTTAGGTTACTACGGCTACACCTTC.

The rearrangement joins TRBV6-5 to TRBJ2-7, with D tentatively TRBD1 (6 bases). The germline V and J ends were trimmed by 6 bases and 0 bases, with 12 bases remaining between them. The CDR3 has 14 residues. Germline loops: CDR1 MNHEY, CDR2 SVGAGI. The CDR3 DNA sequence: TGTGCCAGCAGCAGAACAGGGAGCTCCTACGAGCAGTACTTC. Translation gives CASSRTGSSYEQYF.

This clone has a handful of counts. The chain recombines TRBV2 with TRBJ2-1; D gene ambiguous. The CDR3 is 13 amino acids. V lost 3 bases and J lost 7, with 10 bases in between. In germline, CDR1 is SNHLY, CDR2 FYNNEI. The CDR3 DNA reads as TGTGCCAGCAGTGAGCAAGACTCAAATGAGCAGTTCTTC. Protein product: CASSEQDSNEQFF.

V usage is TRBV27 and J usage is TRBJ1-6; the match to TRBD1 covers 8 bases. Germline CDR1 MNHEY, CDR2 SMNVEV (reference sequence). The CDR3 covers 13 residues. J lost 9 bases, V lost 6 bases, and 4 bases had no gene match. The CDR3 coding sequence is TGTGCCAGCAGCCTGGACAGGGCTTCACCCCTCCACTTT. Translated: CASSLDRASPLHF.

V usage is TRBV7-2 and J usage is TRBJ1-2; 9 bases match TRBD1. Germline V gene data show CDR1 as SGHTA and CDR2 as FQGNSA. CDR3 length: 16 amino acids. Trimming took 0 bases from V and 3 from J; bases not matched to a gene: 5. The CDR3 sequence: CASSLALQGAYYGYTF. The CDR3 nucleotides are TGTGCCAGCAGCTTAGCGTTACAGGGGGCTTACTATGGCTACACCTTC.

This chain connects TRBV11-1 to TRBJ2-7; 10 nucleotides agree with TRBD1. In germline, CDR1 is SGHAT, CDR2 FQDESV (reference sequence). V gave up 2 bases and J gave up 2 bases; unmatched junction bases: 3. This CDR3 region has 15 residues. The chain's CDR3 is CASSLWGQGTYEQYF. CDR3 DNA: TGTGCCAGCAGCTTATGGGGACAGGGGACCTACGAGCAGTACTTC.

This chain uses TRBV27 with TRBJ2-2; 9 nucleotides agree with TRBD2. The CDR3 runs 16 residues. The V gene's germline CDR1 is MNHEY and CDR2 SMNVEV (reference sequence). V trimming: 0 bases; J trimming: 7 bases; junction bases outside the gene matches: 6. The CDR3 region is CASSLSASGINGELFF. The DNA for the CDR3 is TGTGCCAGCAGTTTATCTGCTAGCGGGATCAACGGGGAGCTGTTTTTT.

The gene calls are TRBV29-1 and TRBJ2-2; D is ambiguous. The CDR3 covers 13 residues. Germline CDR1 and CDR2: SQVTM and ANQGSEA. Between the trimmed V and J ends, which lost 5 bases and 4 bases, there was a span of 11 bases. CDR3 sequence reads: CSVRFRGTGELFF. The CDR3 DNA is TGCAGCGTTCGGTTCCGAGGCACCGGGGAGCTGTTTTTT.

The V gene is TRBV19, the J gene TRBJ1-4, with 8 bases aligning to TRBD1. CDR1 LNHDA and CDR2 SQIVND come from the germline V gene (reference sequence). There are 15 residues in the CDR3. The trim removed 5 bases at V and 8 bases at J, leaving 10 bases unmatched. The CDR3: CASSGTGGGVEKLFF. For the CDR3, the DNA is TGTGCCAGTAGTGGAACAGGGGGAGGAGTGGAAAAACTGTTTTTT.

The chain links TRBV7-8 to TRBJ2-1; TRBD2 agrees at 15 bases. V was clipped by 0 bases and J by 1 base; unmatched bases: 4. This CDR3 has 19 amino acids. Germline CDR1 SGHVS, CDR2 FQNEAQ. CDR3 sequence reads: CASSLARGLAGGSYNEQFF. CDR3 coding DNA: TGTGCCAGCAGCTTAGCGCGGGGACTAGCGGGAGGTTCCTACAATGAGCAGTTCTTC.

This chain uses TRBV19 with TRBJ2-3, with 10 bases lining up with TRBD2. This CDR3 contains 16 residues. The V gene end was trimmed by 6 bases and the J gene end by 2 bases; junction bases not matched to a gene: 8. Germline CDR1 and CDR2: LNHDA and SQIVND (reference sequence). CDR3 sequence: CASRLGTSEDTDTQYF. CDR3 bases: TGTGCCAGTAGACTCGGGACTAGCGAGGACACAGATACGCAGTATTTT. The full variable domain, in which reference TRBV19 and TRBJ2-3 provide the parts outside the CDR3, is DGGITQSPKYLFRKEGQNVTLSCEQNLNHDAMYWYRQDPGQGLRLIYYSQIVNDFQKGDIAEGYSVSREKKESFPLTVTSAQKNPTAFYLCASRLGTSEDTDTQYFGPGTRLTVL.

This chain's CDR3 is CASREWAVRGNTIYF. In nucleotides, the CDR3 is TGTGCCAGCAGGGAATGGGCAGTGAGAGGAAACACCATATATTTT. This rearrangement joins TRBV11-2 to TRBJ1-3, with D unresolved. Per germline, CDR1 SGHAT and CDR2 FQNNGV. The length of the CDR3 is 15 residues. The germline V and J ends were trimmed by 6 bases and 4 bases, with 16 bases remaining between them.

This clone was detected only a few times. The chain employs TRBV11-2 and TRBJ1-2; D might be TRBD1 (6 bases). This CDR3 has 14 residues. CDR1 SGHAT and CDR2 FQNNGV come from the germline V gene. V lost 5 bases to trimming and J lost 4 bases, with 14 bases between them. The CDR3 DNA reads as TGTGCCAGCAGCCAGTCCCAGGGGTTCTATGGCTACACCTTC. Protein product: CASSQSQGFYGYTF.

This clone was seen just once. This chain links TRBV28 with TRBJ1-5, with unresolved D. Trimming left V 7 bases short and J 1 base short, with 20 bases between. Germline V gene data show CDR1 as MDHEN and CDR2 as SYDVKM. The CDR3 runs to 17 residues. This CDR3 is CASTTLGGGGSNQPQHF. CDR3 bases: TGTGCCAGCACCACCCTGGGCGGAGGAGGGAGCAATCAGCCCCAGCATTTT.

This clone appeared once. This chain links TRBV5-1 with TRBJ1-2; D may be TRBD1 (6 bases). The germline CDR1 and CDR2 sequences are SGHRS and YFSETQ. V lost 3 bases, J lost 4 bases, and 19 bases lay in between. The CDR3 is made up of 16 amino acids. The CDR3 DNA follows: TGCGCCAGCAGCTGGAAACCAGGGGATACAGCCTATGGCTACACCTTC. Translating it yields CASSWKPGDTAYGYTF.